This TCR beta chain was obtained from a study of blood T cell repertoires in COVID-19. This table comes from immunoSEQ multiplex PCR, and its TCRdb copy is limited to in-frame clones, with some not included. The sample records a few hundred thousand clones, roughly 86% being singletons. This CDR3 has 13 residues. Sequencing was done on a sample of PBMCs or T cells enriched from blood (not recorded which). This TCR was sampled from a woman in her 50s who had been exposed to COVID-19. The chain links TRBV21-1 to TRBJ1-2. TRBV21-1 is described as a pseudogene. CDR3 coding DNA: TGTGCCAGCAGGAGGAGCACTAACTATGGCTACACCTTC. It specifies CASRRSTNYGYTF.